The 32 T cell receptor beta chains presented below share a single source sample, sequenced in a study of T cells in Graves' hyperthyroidism and ophthalmopathy. Amplification of TCR beta CDR3 regions was performed using RNA transcripts as template. The TCR CDR3 was amplified in a first-round RT-PCR using the HTBI primer set. TCRdb re-analysed the multiplex PCR reads in MiXCR, keeping a single row per CDR3 protein. Among about 250,000 distinct CDR3 sequences listed, almost 25% were seen once. Sequenced material: blood. The receptors were sampled from a middle-aged woman with Graves' ophthalmopathy.

This chain links TRBV28 with TRBJ2-2, with 9 positions matching TRBD2. CDR3 length equals 16 residues. Germline V gene lookup returns CDR1 MDHEN and CDR2 SYDVKM. V was clipped by 6 bases and J by 5 bases; unmatched bases: 10. The CDR3 is CASSLSGSFGTGELFF. The CDR3 coding sequence is TGTGCCAGCAGCCTTAGCGGGAGCTTTGGAACCGGGGAGCTGTTTTTT.

This clonotype has a count of ten or more. This chain joins TRBV2 and TRBJ2-4, with a possible D match to TRBD1 (6 bases). With 6 bases removed from V and 0 bases from J, the gap between germline ends came to 9 bases. There are 14 residues in the CDR3. The germline V gene has CDR1 SNHLY and CDR2 FYNNEI. The CDR3 DNA follows: TGTGCCAGCAGCCGGGACAAAGCCAAAAACATTCAGTACTTC. Protein sequence: CASSRDKAKNIQYF. Drawing the rest from reference TRBV2 and TRBJ2-4, the complete variable domain is EPEVTQTPSHQVTQMGQEVILRCVPISNHLYFYWYRQILGQKVEFLVSFYNNEISEKSEIFDDQFSVERPDGSNFTLKIRSTKLEDSAMYFCASSRDKAKNIQYFGAGTRLSVL.

This clonotype was counted at least ten times. V is TRBV20-1 and J is TRBJ2-5; tentative D call: TRBD1 (6 bases). Germline V gives CDR1 DFQATT, CDR2 SNEGSKA (reference sequence). This CDR3 comprises 12 residues. V was cut by 6 bases and J by 5 bases, with 13 bases left in between. This CDR3 is CSANFQGETQYF. DNA of the CDR3: TGCAGTGCGAACTTCCAGGGGGAGACCCAGTACTTC.

The chain combines TRBV20-1 with TRBJ2-7, with a weak D call TRBD2 (5 bases). V was shortened by 5 bases and J by 0 bases, with 11 bases between the two germline ends. This CDR3 spans 13 amino acids. The germline V gene encodes CDR1 DFQATT and CDR2 SNEGSKA (reference sequence). In nucleotides, the CDR3 is TGCAGTGCTCGGGCTACTAGCTCCTACGAGCAGTACTTC. It encodes CSARATSSYEQYF.

The gene calls are TRBV2 and TRBJ2-7; TRBD2 agrees at 7 bases. CDR1 and CDR2 from the germline V gene are SNHLY and FYNNEI. This CDR3 contains 14 residues. The junction had 6 bases not matched to a gene; V was cut back by 2 bases and J by 5 bases. The DNA for the CDR3 is TGTGCCAGCAGTGAATCGGGACTAAAGAACGAGCAGTACTTC. This translates into CASSESGLKNEQYF.

This clonotype appeared many times. The chain combines TRBV20-1 with TRBJ2-7; D perhaps matches TRBD2 (6 bases). In germline, CDR1 is DFQATT, CDR2 SNEGSKA (reference sequence). Trimming took off 5 bases at V and 7 bases at J, with 21 bases between the two ends. The CDR3 is 14 residues long. CDR3 DNA sequence: TGCAGTGCTGATAGCTATCTTCAGGCGGGGGAGCAGTACTTC. It specifies CSADSYLQAGEQYF.

This clonotype was seen ten or more times. This chain links TRBV3-1 with TRBJ1-1; a weak D match, TRBD1 (5 bases). Trimming stripped 5 bases from V and 0 bases from J, with 10 bases between. The CDR3 spans 14 residues. The germline CDR1 and CDR2 sequences are LGHDT and YNNKEL (reference sequence). The CDR3 region is CASSKGRLNTEAFF. CDR3 nucleotide sequence: TGTGCCAGCAGCAAGGGACGCTTGAACACTGAAGCTTTCTTT.

This clonotype was counted many times. The rearrangement links TRBV12-3 or TRBV12-4 to TRBJ2-2, with 9 nucleotides matching TRBD2. CDR3 size: 16 residues. The V and J ends lost 5 bases and 5 bases, in that order; junction bases with no gene match: 9. This CDR3 is CASSPLAGEGTGELFF. CDR3 in DNA: TGTGCCAGCAGTCCTTTAGCGGGAGAAGGGACCGGGGAGCTGTTTTTT.

At least ten counts were recorded for this clonotype. The rearrangement links TRBV6-1 to TRBJ2-7; 11 nucleotides line up with TRBD2. V shed 6 bases, J shed 4 bases, and the junction held 11 bases outside the gene matches. CDR3 length: 16 amino acids. Germline lookup yields CDR1 MNHNS and CDR2 SASEGT. The CDR3 nucleotides read TGTGCCAGCAGCATGCGACTAGCGGGAACGGGGTACGAGCAGTACTTC. Translating it yields CASSMRLAGTGYEQYF.

This clonotype was counted many times. The V and J genes are TRBV11-2 and TRBJ1-1, with D possibly matching TRBD1 (5 bases). The V gene lost 0 bases and the J gene lost 4 bases, with 12 bases spanning the gap. Looked up from germline, CDR1 is SGHAT and CDR2 is FQNNGV. The CDR3 covers 15 residues. The CDR3 DNA sequence: TGTGCCAGCAGCTTAGATGCAGGGTGGGGCACTGAAGCTTTCTTT. Amino acid sequence: CASSLDAGWGTEAFF.

This clonotype has only a few counts. The V call is TRBV11-3, the J call TRBJ1-1, with 8 bases identical to TRBD1. The V gene end was trimmed by 2 bases and the J gene end by 4 bases; junction bases not matched to a gene: 6. The CDR3 runs to 15 residues. Per germline, CDR1 SGHNT and CDR2 YENEEA. The CDR3 region has the DNA TGTGCCAGCAGCTTATTCAGGGGGCTGAGCACTGAAGCTTTCTTT. Translation gives CASSLFRGLSTEAFF. Complete variable domain (other parts from reference TRBV11-3 and TRBJ1-1): EAGVVQSPRYKIIEKKQPVAFWCNPISGHNTLYWYLQNLGQGPELLIRYENEEAVDDSQLPKDRFSAERLKGVDSTLKIQPAELGDSAVYLCASSLFRGLSTEAFFGQGTRLTVV.

The rearrangement uses TRBV10-3 and TRBJ2-7, with TRBD2 matching over 15 bases. Germline lookup yields CDR1 ENHRY and CDR2 SYGVKD. This CDR3 spans 16 amino acids. Trimming cost V 5 bases and J 5 bases; bases outside gene matches: 7. For the CDR3, the DNA is TGTGCCATCAGTAAGGGACTAGCGGGAGGAGAGGACGAGCAGTACTTC. Translating gives CAISKGLAGGEDEQYF.

In its sample, this clonotype was seen many times. The chain has TRBV7-8 and TRBJ2-7; D not resolved. The length of the CDR3 is 14 residues. V was trimmed by 2 bases and J by 5 bases, leaving 13 bases between them. The germline gives CDR1 SGHVS, CDR2 FQNEAQ. CDR3 DNA sequence: TGTGCCAGCAGCTTATCAATAGGGTCCGACGAGCAGTACTTC. Translating gives CASSLSIGSDEQYF.

On this clonotype itself: The junction departs from the called germline gene at one end, perhaps through a read error. The chain combines TRBV9 with TRBJ1-2, with D possibly matching TRBD1 (5 bases). CDR1 and CDR2 (germline): SGDLS, YYNGEE. This CDR3 has 15 residues. DNA of the CDR3: TGTGCCGGCAGCGCCAACCAGTTGAGGGACGATGGCTACACCTTC. This sequence encodes CAGSANQLRDDGYTF.

This clonotype came up many times. The chain's CDR3 is CASSLGAGTVSSYEQYF. CDR3 DNA sequence: TGCGCCAGCAGCTTGGGCGCCGGGACAGTGAGCTCCTACGAGCAGTACTTC. The chain is built from TRBV5-1 and TRBJ2-7, with 7 bases identical to TRBD1. The CDR3 covers 17 residues. J was trimmed by 0 bases and V by 0 bases; bases with no gene match: 9. Germline values: CDR1 SGHRS, CDR2 YFSETQ.

The sample holds many counts of this clonotype. The chain recombines TRBV11-2 with TRBJ2-5; TRBD2 aligns across 8 bases. V gave up 1 base and J gave up 0 bases; unmatched junction bases: 4. The CDR3 has 16 amino acids. Looked up from germline, CDR1 is SGHAT and CDR2 is FQNNGV. The CDR3 spells CASSLGTSQYQETQYF. DNA for the CDR3: TGTGCCAGCAGCTTAGGGACTAGCCAGTACCAAGAGACCCAGTACTTC.

This clonotype was seen ten or more times. The chain uses TRBV28 and TRBJ2-7, with D perhaps TRBD2 (5 bases). V shed 7 bases and J shed 4 bases, with 17 bases lying between them. CDR3 length: 14 residues. CDR1 and CDR2 (germline): MDHEN, SYDVKM. The CDR3 here is CASTSGFSVYEQYF. The CDR3 DNA reads as TGTGCCAGCACTTCCGGGTTTAGCGTGTACGAGCAGTACTTC. The full variable domain, its missing parts supplied by reference TRBV28 and TRBJ2-7, is DVKVTQSSRYLVKRTGEKVFLECVQDMDHENMFWYRQDPGLGLRLIYFSYDVKMKEKGDIPEGYSVSREKKERFSLILESASTNQTSMYLCASTSGFSVYEQYFGPGTRLTVT.

At least ten counts were recorded for this clonotype. J is TRBJ1-2 and V is TRBV7-2, with TRBD1 as a possible D gene (6 bases). V lost 5 bases and J lost 6, with 13 bases in between. The CDR3 length is 13 residues. Germline CDR1 is SGHTA and CDR2 is FQGNSA. CDR3 loop: CASSATGTDGYTF. DNA of the CDR3: TGTGCCAGCAGCGCCACAGGGACGGATGGCTACACCTTC.

This clonotype was detected ten times or more. V usage is TRBV12-3 or TRBV12-4 and J usage is TRBJ2-5; the D is unclear. The CDR3 extends over 12 amino acids. Trimming cost V 5 bases and J 1 base, with 5 bases left between them. This CDR3 is CASSKTQETQYF. In DNA, the CDR3 is TGTGCCAGCAGTAAGACCCAAGAGACCCAGTACTTC.

This clonotype was seen repeatedly, ten times or more. The chain combines TRBV5-1 with TRBJ1-1; tentatively, D is TRBD1 (5 bases). CDR1 SGHRS and CDR2 YFSETQ come from the germline V gene. The CDR3 has 15 amino acids. Trimming shortened V by 0 bases and J by 2 bases, and 11 bases separated the two germline ends. The CDR3 loop reads CASSLALQGNTEAFF. The CDR3 coding sequence is TGCGCCAGCAGCTTGGCCCTTCAGGGTAACACTGAAGCTTTCTTT. Complete variable domain (other parts from reference TRBV5-1 and TRBJ1-1): KAGVTQTPRYLIKTRGQQVTLSCSPISGHRSVSWYQQTPGQGLQFLFEYFSETQRNKGNFPGRFSGRQFSNSRSEMNVSTLELGDSALYLCASSLALQGNTEAFFGQGTRLTVV.

The chain combines TRBV25-1 with TRBJ2-5, with 8 bases matching TRBD1. Germline lookup yields CDR1 MGHDK and CDR2 SYGVNS. The J segment lost 1 base and the V segment lost 6 bases, leaving 4 bases of the junction unmatched. This CDR3 comprises 14 residues. CDR3 residues: CASRETGVQETQYF. The CDR3 DNA follows: TGTGCCAGCAGAGAGACAGGGGTCCAAGAGACCCAGTACTTC.

This clonotype was seen a few times. The chain carries TRBV2 and TRBJ2-7; 7 bases align to TRBD1. The V and J ends lost 4 bases and 1 base, in that order; junction bases with no gene match: 4. Germline CDR1 and CDR2: SNHLY and FYNNEI. The CDR3 extends over 14 amino acids. The CDR3 loop reads CASSASGQSYEQYF. The CDR3 bases are TGTGCCAGCAGTGCGTCGGGACAGTCCTACGAGCAGTACTTC.

This clonotype was detected many times. V usage is TRBV4-2 and J usage is TRBJ1-5; 8 positions agree with TRBD1. The CDR3 is made up of 16 amino acids. V trimming: 0 bases; J trimming: 5 bases; junction bases outside the gene matches: 6. The germline gives CDR1 LGHNA, CDR2 YNFKEQ. The CDR3 sequence is CASSQDPTGEYQPQHF. CDR3 coding DNA: TGTGCCAGCAGCCAAGATCCGACAGGGGAATATCAGCCCCAGCATTTT.

The chain employs TRBV5-1 and TRBJ2-7, with TRBD2 identical over 13 bases. CDR3 size: 17 residues. V shed 4 bases and J 0 bases; nucleotides not matched to a gene: 7. From germline, CDR1 is SGHRS and CDR2 YFSETQ. The CDR3 spells CASSGTSGTPGSYEQYF. DNA for the CDR3: TGCGCCAGCAGCGGGACTAGCGGGACCCCAGGCTCCTACGAGCAGTACTTC.

The chain carries TRBV20-1 and TRBJ1-2; D is unclear. The CDR3 has 14 residues. Germline-derived CDR1 and CDR2 are DFQATT and SNEGSKA (reference sequence). V was cut by 1 base and J by 8 bases, with 17 bases left in between. The CDR3 nucleotides read TGCAGTGCTAGAGTCCCGGCTTTTGTCGCGGGCTACACCTTC. This encodes CSARVPAFVAGYTF.

V is TRBV12-3 or TRBV12-4 and J is TRBJ1-1; a possible D gene is TRBD1 (5 bases). Trimming shortened V by 6 bases and J by 6 bases, and 17 bases separated the two germline ends. The length of the CDR3 is 14 residues. In DNA, the CDR3 is TGTGCCAGCAGCTGGGGCCCGACGGAGGCTGAAGCTTTCTTT. Translation: CASSWGPTEAEAFF.

This clonotype was counted many times. V usage is TRBV20-1 and J usage is TRBJ1-6; the match to TRBD1 covers 9 bases. CDR1 is DFQATT and CDR2 is SNEGSKA in the germline V gene (reference sequence). The CDR3 has 14 amino acids. With V trimmed by 1 base and J by 6 bases, 1 base remained unmatched. CDR3 in DNA: TGCAGTGCTAGAGTGGGACAGGGTAATTCACCCCTCCACTTT. Its protein is CSARVGQGNSPLHF.

There are many counts of this clonotype. This chain joins TRBV19 and TRBJ2-7; D remains ambiguous. CDR3 length: 13 residues. Trimming removed 0 bases at V and 7 bases at J, with 10 bases between. Germline CDR1 and CDR2: LNHDA and SQIVND (reference sequence). CDR3 residues: CASSIEALGEQYF. The CDR3, as DNA: TGTGCCAGTAGTATAGAAGCGTTGGGGGAGCAGTACTTC.

This clonotype was counted between two and nine times. The genes are TRBV12-3 or TRBV12-4 and TRBJ2-7; D not resolved. This CDR3 spans 13 amino acids. Trimming shortened V by 2 bases and J by 5 bases, and 10 bases separated the two germline ends. The DNA for the CDR3 is TGTGCCAGCAGTTTATCAGCCAGCCACGAGCAGTACTTC. It yields the protein CASSLSASHEQYF.

This clonotype was observed many times. The rearrangement links TRBV20-1 to TRBJ1-5; 8 bases fit TRBD1. This CDR3 spans 14 amino acids. Germline V gene data show CDR1 as DFQATT and CDR2 as SNEGSKA (reference sequence). V dropped 4 bases and J dropped 7; count of bases not matched to a gene: 9. CDR3: CSATLGGQEQPQHF. The CDR3 DNA follows: TGCAGTGCTACCCTAGGGGGACAGGAACAGCCCCAGCATTTT.

This clonotype was detected many times. Relative to the germline gene, one junction end is altered; a read error may explain this. The V gene is TRBV12-3 or TRBV12-4, the J gene TRBJ2-7, with D unclear. CDR3 length equals 13 residues. In DNA form, the CDR3 reads TGTGCCAGCGGTTTCGAGGCAGGCTACGAGCAGTACTTC. Amino acids: CASGFEAGYEQYF.

This clonotype was seen repeatedly, ten times or more. The chain recombines TRBV15 with TRBJ2-7, with 8 bases fitting TRBD1. The CDR3 loop spans 16 amino acids. Germline assignment: CDR1 LNHNV and CDR2 YYDKDF (reference sequence). V lost 3 bases to trimming and J lost 5 bases; unmatched junction nucleotides: 12. CDR3 protein: CATSRVGGTGKDEQYF. The CDR3, as DNA: TGTGCCACCAGCAGGGTGGGCGGGACAGGAAAGGACGAGCAGTACTTC.